The rows below give T cell receptor beta chains drawn from one sample of a study of blood T cell repertoires in COVID-19. Generated by immunoSEQ multiplex PCR, the TCRdb table keeps only in-frame clones and is missing some. Of 200,000 to 250,000 clones detected, 70% to 85% appear once; the ten largest clones hold around 3.4%. Sequenced material: PBMCs or T cells enriched from blood (not recorded which). Source of these receptors: a woman in her sixties or seventies who had recovered from COVID-19. The CDR3 runs from the conserved cysteine through the conserved F or W. The D gene is left open where the match is weak. The size of a clone is reported for some rows only, either as once, few or many, or as a class for expanded clones.

v_gene,d_gene,abundance,j_gene,CDR3nt,CDR3aa
TRBV3-1/TRBV3-2,TRBD1,-,TRBJ1-4,TGTGCCAGCAGCCAGTACCGGGACAGGGCCGAAAAACTGTTTTTT,CASSQYRDRAEKLFF
TRBV5-1,-,-,TRBJ2-5,TGCGCCAGCAGCGCGTCCCACCAAGAGACCCAGTACTTC,CASSASHQETQYF
TRBV2,TRBD2,-,TRBJ2-5,TGTGCCAGCAGCGCCAAACTAGCGGGGAAAAAGACCCAGTACTTC,CASSAKLAGKKTQYF
TRBV9,TRBD1,once,TRBJ1-5,TGTGCCAGCAGCGTCCCACCTGGGACAGGGGGCGAGTATAGCAATCAGCCCCAGCATTTT,CASSVPPGTGGEYSNQPQHF
TRBV3-1/TRBV3-2,-,-,TRBJ1-5,TGTGCCAGCAGCCAAGACCTCGGGACACACCGGCCCCAGCATTTT,CASSQDLGTHRPQHF
TRBV19,TRBD1,-,TRBJ1-3,TGTGCCAGTACGTCCGGACAGGGATTATACTCTGGAAACACCATATATTTT,CASTSGQGLYSGNTIYF
TRBV5-1,-,-,TRBJ1-4,TGCGCCAGCAGCTTACCAGGGATTAATGAAAAACTGTTTTTT,CASSLPGINEKLFF
TRBV12-5,-,-,TRBJ1-1,TGTGCTAGTGGTTCACGCGAAGAGAGCACTGAAGCTTTCTTT,CASGSREESTEAFF
TRBV6-1,-,-,TRBJ1-2,TGTGCCAGCAGTGAAGCTGCAACAGGGTCCTATGGCTACACCTTC,CASSEAATGSYGYTF
TRBV19,-,-,TRBJ1-4,TGTGCCAGTACTGTCCGGGACAAAGAAAAACTGTTTTTT,CASTVRDKEKLFF
TRBV12-3/TRBV12-4,-,-,TRBJ1-1,TGTGCCAGCAGGCTCGAGGGATCAGAAGCTTTCTTT,CASRLEGSEAFF
TRBV12-3/TRBV12-4,-,-,TRBJ1-5,TGTGCCTCAATGGACTATAGCAATCAGCCCCAGCATTTT,CASMDYSNQPQHF
TRBV4-2,-,-,TRBJ2-4,TGTGCCAGCAGCCAAACTTGGAGGACAGAGGGTCCTTATCGGTACTTC,CASSQTWRTEGPYRYF
TRBV7-2,-,-,TRBJ2-7,TGTGCCAGCAGCTGGGGAACGGGGGGCGCGTACGAGCAGTACTTC,CASSWGTGGAYEQYF
TRBV7-3,TRBD1,few,TRBJ2-2,TGTGCCAGCAGCTTAGATGAGACAGGGGTTACCGGGGAGCTGTTTTTT,CASSLDETGVTGELFF
TRBV30,-,once,TRBJ2-1,TGTGCCTGGAGTGGAGGGAGCAATGAGCAGTTCTTC,CAWSGGSNEQFF
TRBV9,-,-,TRBJ2-3,TGTGCCAGCAGCGACAGGACCAGCACAGATACGCAGTATTTT,CASSDRTSTDTQYF
TRBV5-8,TRBD1,-,TRBJ1-2,TGTGCCAGCAGCACCGGACAGGGGGGGCACTATGGCTACACCTTC,CASSTGQGGHYGYTF
TRBV2,TRBD2,few,TRBJ2-1,TGTGCCAGCAGTTGGACTAGCACTAACAATGAGCAGTTCTTC,CASSWTSTNNEQFF
TRBV7-9,-,-,TRBJ1-2,TGTGCCAGAGGGGAGGTGGATGGCTACACCTTC,CARGEVDGYTF
TRBV27,TRBD1,-,TRBJ1-5,TGTGCCAGCACCGAACAGGACAGGGGTTCACGGAGCAATCAGCCCCAGCATTTT,CASTEQDRGSRSNQPQHF
TRBV5-1,TRBD2,-,TRBJ2-3,TGCGCCAGCAGCTTGGCCCTAGCGGGCCCCCAGGATACGCAGTATTTT,CASSLALAGPQDTQYF
TRBV5-1,TRBD1,-,TRBJ2-7,TGCGCCAGCAGCTTGTACGGGACAGGGAGCTCCTACGAGCAGTACTTC,CASSLYGTGSSYEQYF
TRBV15,TRBD1,-,TRBJ2-2,TGTGCCTCCAAGATAGGACAGGGATCCACCGGGGAGCTGTTTTTT,CASKIGQGSTGELFF
TRBV5-1,-,-,TRBJ1-1,TGCGCCAGCAACCAAATCCCGGGCACTGAAGCTTTCTTT,CASNQIPGTEAFF
TRBV10-3,-,once,TRBJ1-1,TGTGCCATCAGTGAAAGGGGGACGCCTGAAGCTTTCTTT,CAISERGTPEAFF
TRBV3-1/TRBV3-2,-,-,TRBJ1-2,TGTGCCAGCAGCCAAGAGAGATTCGCTTCCCATGGCTACACCTTC,CASSQERFASHGYTF
TRBV7-9,TRBD1,-,TRBJ2-3,TGTGCCAGCAACAATTATCGAGGGGGCGCAGATACGCAGTATTTT,CASNNYRGGADTQYF
TRBV9,TRBD1,once,TRBJ2-2,TGTGCCAGCAGCGTCACACAGGGGCACCCCACAACCAGGGAGCTGTTTTTT,CASSVTQGHPTTRELFF
TRBV12-3/TRBV12-4,TRBD1,-,TRBJ1-5,TGTGCCAGCAGGACAGGGGATGGTCAGCCCCAGCATTTT,CASRTGDGQPQHF
TRBV27,-,-,TRBJ1-2,TGTGCCAGCAGTTTTTACAATGCCTATGGCTACACCTTC,CASSFYNAYGYTF
TRBV19,-,-,TRBJ1-1,TGTGCCAGTAGTATTGTGTGGCAGGGATTGAACACTGAAGCTTTCTTT,CASSIVWQGLNTEAFF
TRBV11-2,-,-,TRBJ2-7,TGTGCCAGCAGCTTAGTGGCCGACTCGTCTAGCGAGCAGTACTTC,CASSLVADSSSEQYF
TRBV19,-,-,TRBJ1-2,TGTGCCGTAGGCCAGGGTCCCGATAACTATGGCTACACCTTC,CAVGQGPDNYGYTF
TRBV5-1,-,-,TRBJ1-1,TGCGCCAGCACCCAGGGGAGTTCTGGGGACACTGAAGCTTTCTTT,CASTQGSSGDTEAFF
TRBV6-5,-,once,TRBJ2-1,TGTGCCAGCAGAAACAGGGGGGGTCCCTACAATGAGCAGTTCTTC,CASRNRGGPYNEQFF
TRBV10-3,TRBD1,-,TRBJ2-5,TGTGCCATCAGTGAGTCGGGACAGGGGGCTTGGGAGACCCAGTACTTC,CAISESGQGAWETQYF
TRBV29-1,-,-,TRBJ1-3,TGCAGCGTTGAGGGGACATCGAACACCATATATTTT,CSVEGTSNTIYF
TRBV7-2,TRBD1,once,TRBJ1-2,TGTGCCAGCAGCCGGAGACAGGGGGGTGGCTACACCTTC,CASSRRQGGGYTF
TRBV7-2,-,once,TRBJ2-7,TGTGCCAGCAGCCCGAGGGAGGCGAAGCTAGACTACGAGCAGTACTTC,CASSPREAKLDYEQYF
TRBV10-3,-,-,TRBJ1-2,TGTGCCATCAGTCCGGGGACTCAAGACCATGGCTACACCTTC,CAISPGTQDHGYTF
TRBV18,TRBD1,-,TRBJ1-1,TGTGCCAGCTCACCCTCTACAGGGGGCTGGACTGAAGCTTTCTTT,CASSPSTGGWTEAFF
TRBV7-2,TRBD2,-,TRBJ2-5,TGTGCCAGCAGACCTACTAGCGGGCAAGAGACCCAGTACTTC,CASRPTSGQETQYF
TRBV6-4,TRBD2,-,TRBJ2-3,TGTGCCAGCAGTGCCGGGACTAGCGGGGGTACGCAGTATTTT,CASSAGTSGGTQYF
TRBV24-1,-,-,TRBJ2-3,TGTGCCACCAGTGACGGGGACGGAGGGAGCGCAGATACGCAGTATTTT,CATSDGDGGSADTQYF
TRBV24-1,TRBD1,-,TRBJ2-1,TGTGCCACCAGTGATACCCGACAGGGAGCGAATGAGCAGTTCTTC,CATSDTRQGANEQFF
TRBV28,-,few,TRBJ1-5,TGTGCCAGCAGTTTTCAGGGAGGGGGGCCCAGCAATCAGCCCCAGCATTTT,CASSFQGGGPSNQPQHF
TRBV19,-,-,TRBJ2-5,TGTGCCAGTAGTGTGACGACTGGAAAGGAGGAGACCCAGTACTTC,CASSVTTGKEETQYF
TRBV7-9,-,-,TRBJ2-2,TGTGCCAGCAGCCGAGACACAAACACCGGGGAGCTGTTTTTT,CASSRDTNTGELFF
TRBV27,-,-,TRBJ1-6,TGTGCCAGCAGTTTAGAGTCGGGAAATTCACCCCTCCACTTT,CASSLESGNSPLHF
TRBV7-8,-,-,TRBJ2-7,TGTGCCAGCAGCGCCCTATCAGGGTACTCCTACGAGCAGTACTTC,CASSALSGYSYEQYF
TRBV7-9,-,few,TRBJ2-3,TGTGCCAGCAGCTTATTAATGGGCACGCAGTATTTT,CASSLLMGTQYF
TRBV5-1,-,-,TRBJ2-2,TGCGCCAGCCGTCGAGAGGGCAACACCGGGGAGCTGTTTTTT,CASRREGNTGELFF
TRBV19,-,-,TRBJ1-2,TGTGCCAGTAGTATACGTAACTATGGCTACACCTTC,CASSIRNYGYTF
TRBV19,-,-,TRBJ2-1,TGTGCCAGTAATGAGATCCCGACCTACAATGAGCAGTTCTTC,CASNEIPTYNEQFF
TRBV7-2,TRBD2,-,TRBJ2-7,TGTGCCAGCAGCACCAGGACTAGCGGGAGTTCTTTC,CASSTRTSGSSF
TRBV3-1/TRBV3-2,TRBD2,-,TRBJ2-7,TGTGCCAGCAGCCAGCTGGGACTAGCGGGAGGTCACTACGAGCAGTACTTC,CASSQLGLAGGHYEQYF